One sample yielded the 26 T cell receptor beta chains listed below, sequenced in a study of blood T cell repertoires in COVID-19 (dated by TCRdb to about 2020). Receptor libraries were prepared by the immunoSEQ multiplex PCR assay. The table was pulled from immuneACCESS by TCRdb, which kept in-frame rearrangements only. Such tables lose some clones; where checked, under half of the loss comes from unresolved V genes, and the rest has no known cause. Recorded for this sample are about 250,000 clones; roughly 91% of them occurred a single time. The ten largest clones add up to around 4.2% of the sample. The sample taken for sequencing was PBMCs or T cells enriched from blood (not recorded which). Receptors originate from a woman in her twenties or thirties with acute COVID-19.

This clone was counted between two and nine times. The chain combines TRBV6-4 with TRBJ2-1; 10 bases are shared with TRBD2. Looked up from germline, CDR1 is MRHNA and CDR2 is SNTAGT. The CDR3 runs 14 residues. The trim removed 4 bases at V and 8 bases at J, leaving 5 bases unmatched. The DNA of the CDR3 is TGTGCCAGCAGTGCCAGGACTAGCGGCGATGAGCAGTTCTTC. Translated: CASSARTSGDEQFF.

Details on this clone: Germline and junction disagree at one end, which may indicate a read error. This chain connects TRBV11-2 to TRBJ2-1; TRBD2 matches 10 bases. Germline CDR1 and CDR2: SGHAT and FQNNGV. The CDR3 is made up of 12 amino acids. The DNA of the CDR3 is TGTGCCAGCAGCCCTTCTAGCGGGGGAGGGATCTTC. Protein sequence: CASSPSSGGGIF.

This clone has more than one count but fewer than ten. The rearrangement links TRBV30 to TRBJ1-6; D is uncertain. Germline CDR1 and CDR2: GTSNPN and SVGIG (reference sequence). This CDR3 is 15 amino acids long. Trimming stripped 1 base from V and 5 bases from J, with 12 bases between. CDR3 sequence: CAWSGHIGNNSPLHF. CDR3 coding DNA: TGTGCCTGGAGTGGGCACATCGGGAATAATTCACCCCTCCACTTT.

This clone occurred a few times. The sample has other DNA sequences that encode this CDR3 too. V is TRBV5-4 and J is TRBJ2-1; perhaps TRBD2 as D (6 bases). The germline gives CDR1 SGHNT, CDR2 YYREEE (reference sequence). This CDR3 has 14 amino acids. Trimming cost V 3 bases and J 1 base, with 8 bases left between them. CDR3 sequence (DNA): TGTGCCAGCAGCTCGAGCGGGTCCTACAATGAGCAGTTCTTC. The encoded protein is CASSSSGSYNEQFF.

The J gene is TRBJ2-5, the V gene TRBV3-1 (or the pseudogene TRBV3-2); 12 positions match TRBD2. This CDR3 is built from 16 residues. V lost 4 bases to trimming and J lost 3 bases; unmatched junction nucleotides: 6. Germline V CDR1 and CDR2: LGHDT, YNNKEL (reference sequence). CDR3 in amino acids: CASSRVLAGGEETQYF. In DNA form, the CDR3 reads TGTGCCAGCAGCCGTGTACTAGCGGGGGGAGAAGAGACCCAGTACTTC.

The chain uses TRBV5-6 and TRBJ2-7; the D is unclear. V was cut by 0 bases and J by 3 bases, with 4 bases left in between. The CDR3 covers 12 residues. The germline CDR1 and CDR2 sequences are SGHDT and YYEEEE. CDR3 sequence: CASSLGGYEQYF. The DNA for the CDR3 is TGTGCCAGCAGCTTGGGCGGCTACGAGCAGTACTTC.

The chain joins TRBV19 to TRBJ2-7; 11 bases align to TRBD1. V trimming: 6 bases; J trimming: 1 base; junction bases outside the gene matches: 8. CDR1 is LNHDA and CDR2 is SQIVND in the germline V gene (reference sequence). The length of the CDR3 is 16 residues. The CDR3 sequence is CASRTGGTGGSYEQYF. As DNA, the CDR3 is TGTGCCAGTAGAACCGGGGGGACAGGGGGGTCCTACGAGCAGTACTTC.

The V and J genes are TRBV10-2 and TRBJ1-2, with D perhaps TRBD1 (6 bases). Per the germline V gene, CDR1 is WSHSY and CDR2 is SAAADI. The ends were cut back, 8 bases at V and 2 bases at J, with 18 bases in the middle. The CDR3 has 15 amino acids. The CDR3 spells CASVIPGHGNYGYTF. The CDR3 region has the DNA TGCGCCAGCGTTATCCCGGGACACGGAAACTATGGCTACACCTTC.

The chain uses TRBV29-1 and TRBJ2-5, with TRBD2 identical over 9 bases. CDR1 and CDR2 from the germline V gene are SQVTM and ANQGSEA. J gave up 3 bases and V 4 bases, and 6 bases lay outside the gene matches. There are 14 residues in the CDR3. CDR3 amino acids: CSVGSGGREETQYF. CDR3 DNA sequence: TGCAGCGTTGGGAGCGGGGGGAGAGAAGAGACCCAGTACTTC.

This clone appeared once. Mismatch with germline at one junction end may stem from a read error. The V gene is TRBV7-2, the J gene TRBJ1-5, with 9 bases fitting TRBD1. The CDR3 length is 14 residues. Germline V gene sequence: CDR1 SGHTA, CDR2 FQGNSA. This CDR3 reads CASSPGTGNPPQHF. In DNA form, the CDR3 reads TGTGCCAGCAGCCCCGGGACAGGGAATCCGCCCCAGCATTTT.

The chain is built from TRBV7-2 and TRBJ1-5; D uncertain. The V end lost 2 bases, the J end lost 6 bases, and 11 bases lay between the germline ends. Germline V gene sequence: CDR1 SGHTA, CDR2 FQGNSA. The CDR3 contains 14 residues. CDR3 region: CASSLFPSGQPQHF. The CDR3, as DNA: TGTGCCAGCAGCTTATTTCCCTCGGGTCAGCCCCAGCATTTT.

J is TRBJ1-3 and V is TRBV5-1, with 8 bases matching TRBD1. From germline, CDR1 is SGHRS and CDR2 YFSETQ. This CDR3 spans 14 amino acids. V shed 4 bases and J 2 bases; nucleotides not matched to a gene: 2. The CDR3 coding sequence is TGCGCCAGCAGCCAGGGACAGGCTGGAAACACCATATATTTT. It yields the protein CASSQGQAGNTIYF.

V gene TRBV7-9 combines with J gene TRBJ1-5, with D unclear. Deletions cut 1 base from V and 4 bases from J, with 14 bases between. Germline CDR1 is SEHNR and CDR2 is FQNEAQ (reference sequence). The CDR3 is made up of 16 amino acids. CDR3: CASSLVLAQKNQPQHF. The CDR3 DNA reads TGTGCCAGCAGCTTAGTTTTAGCGCAGAAAAATCAGCCCCAGCATTTT. Combining the CDR3 with reference TRBV7-9 and TRBJ1-5 gives the whole variable domain DTGVSQNPRHKITKRGQNVTFRCDPISEHNRLYWYRQTLGQGPEFLTYFQNEAQLEKSRLLSDRFSAERPKGSFSTLEIQRTEQGDSAMYLCASSLVLAQKNQPQHFGDGTRLSIL.

The chain couples TRBV27 to TRBJ1-2; TRBD1 aligns across 9 bases. Trimming cost V 0 bases and J 4 bases; bases outside gene matches: 3. Germline V CDR1 and CDR2: MNHEY, SMNVEV (reference sequence). This CDR3 region has 15 residues. CDR3 protein: CASSLSQGAAYGYTF. The CDR3, as DNA: TGTGCCAGCAGTTTATCACAGGGGGCCGCCTATGGCTACACCTTC.

The V gene is TRBV3-1 (or the pseudogene TRBV3-2), the J gene TRBJ2-6; the match to TRBD1 covers 7 bases. V trimming: 5 bases; J trimming: 0 bases; junction bases outside the gene matches: 7. This CDR3 spans 17 amino acids. Germline V gene lookup returns CDR1 LGHDT and CDR2 YNNKEL (reference sequence). Written as DNA, the CDR3 is TGTGCCAGCAGCATGGGACAGCCGAGCTCTGGGGCCAACGTCCTGACTTTC. Amino acids: CASSMGQPSSGANVLTF.

The chain joins TRBV19 to TRBJ1-1, with a weak D call TRBD1 (6 bases). Germline V gene data show CDR1 as LNHDA and CDR2 as SQIVND (reference sequence). This CDR3 is 14 amino acids long. The V gene lost 5 bases and the J gene lost 4 bases, with 14 bases spanning the gap. This chain's CDR3 is CASSQRGWGTEAFF. The CDR3 DNA sequence: TGTGCCAGTAGTCAGAGGGGGTGGGGCACTGAAGCTTTCTTT.

The chain couples TRBV7-2 to TRBJ1-6; D perhaps matches TRBD1 (5 bases). The CDR3 totals 15 residues. CDR1 SGHTA and CDR2 FQGNSA come from the germline V gene. Trimming took off 1 base at V and 8 bases at J, with 12 bases between the two ends. CDR3 loop: CASSLESGYDSPLHF. The CDR3 DNA follows: TGTGCCAGCAGCTTAGAGTCAGGGTACGATTCACCCCTCCACTTT.

The V call is TRBV18, the J call TRBJ2-3, with D possibly being TRBD1 (5 bases). The CDR3 has 18 amino acids. The germline CDR1 and CDR2 sequences are KGHSH and LQKENI. V lost 2 bases, J lost 0 bases, and 18 bases lay in between. The CDR3 reads CASSPNGAGKASTDTQYF. The CDR3 coding sequence is TGTGCCAGCTCACCAAATGGGGCTGGGAAAGCTAGCACAGATACGCAGTATTTT.

In nucleotides, the CDR3 is TGTGCCAGCAGTCCCTGGACAAAGAGTAACACTGAAGCTTTCTTT. This translates into CASSPWTKSNTEAFF. This chain joins TRBV6-2 or TRBV6-3 and TRBJ1-1, with D perhaps TRBD1 (5 bases). The V and J ends lost 5 bases and 2 bases respectively, with 15 bases between them. This CDR3 comprises 15 residues. From germline, CDR1 is MNHEY and CDR2 SVGEGT.

V gene TRBV11-2 combines with J gene TRBJ1-2; 7 nucleotides agree with TRBD1. CDR3 length: 15 amino acids. Germline V gene sequence: CDR1 SGHAT, CDR2 FQNNGV. V shed 0 bases and J 5 bases; nucleotides not matched to a gene: 6. The CDR3 coding sequence is TGTGCCAGCAGCTTAGATAGGGACAGAAGTTATGGCTACACCTTC. It yields the protein CASSLDRDRSYGYTF.

The chain is built from TRBV28 and TRBJ1-2, with D uncertain. The CDR3 is 13 residues long. The germline V gene encodes CDR1 MDHEN and CDR2 SYDVKM. Trimming left V 5 bases short and J 5 bases short, with 12 bases between. DNA for the CDR3: TGTGCCAGCAGTCCCCCCCGAGGTTATGGCTACACCTTC. Translated, it gives CASSPPRGYGYTF.

This clone was recorded at least ten times. This sequence joins TRBV7-9 and TRBJ1-1; no definite D call. The CDR3 is 16 amino acids. With 0 bases removed from V and 4 bases from J, the gap between germline ends came to 15 bases. Germline CDR1 and CDR2: SEHNR and FQNEAQ (reference sequence). The CDR3 DNA follows: TGTGCCAGCAGCTTAGCGCTGCCCAGGTTAGGCACTGAAGCTTTCTTT. Translated: CASSLALPRLGTEAFF.

The chain carries TRBV4-3 and TRBJ1-5; weak D call: TRBD1 (5 bases). The CDR3 spans 15 residues. Per germline, CDR1 LGHNA and CDR2 YSLEER. V was pared by 4 bases and J by 6 bases, with 16 bases between. The DNA for the CDR3 is TGCGCCAGCAGCCCTTGGAGGGGTGGAGGTCAGCCCCAGCATTTT. Translated, it gives CASSPWRGGGQPQHF.

The rearrangement uses TRBV6-5 and TRBJ1-2, with 8 bases that match TRBD1. Trimming removed 7 bases from V and 7 bases from J; junction bases left unmatched: 8. CDR1 is MNHEY and CDR2 is SVGAGI in the germline V gene. The CDR3 runs 13 residues. CDR3 sequence (DNA): TGTGCCAGCACCAATCGACAGGGGTCTGGCTACACCTTC. Its protein product is CASTNRQGSGYTF.

On this clone: Other DNA sequences of this sample code for an identical CDR3. This chain links TRBV30 with TRBJ2-7; D remains ambiguous. The CDR3 has 13 amino acids. Per the germline V gene, CDR1 is GTSNPN and CDR2 is SVGIG (reference sequence). V shed 0 bases and J shed 2 bases, with 8 bases lying between them. Written as DNA, the CDR3 is TGTGCCTGGAGTGTACCGGGTACCTACGAGCAGTACTTC. This translates into CAWSVPGTYEQYF.

This clone appeared a few times. The chain links TRBV10-3 to TRBJ2-2; D ambiguous. Trimming stripped 4 bases from V and 6 bases from J, with 6 bases between. CDR1 and CDR2 (germline): ENHRY, SYGVKD. The CDR3 is 12 residues long. Here the CDR3 DNA reads TGTGCCATCAGTGCCGGTCCCGGGGAGCTGTTTTTT. This sequence encodes CAISAGPGELFF.